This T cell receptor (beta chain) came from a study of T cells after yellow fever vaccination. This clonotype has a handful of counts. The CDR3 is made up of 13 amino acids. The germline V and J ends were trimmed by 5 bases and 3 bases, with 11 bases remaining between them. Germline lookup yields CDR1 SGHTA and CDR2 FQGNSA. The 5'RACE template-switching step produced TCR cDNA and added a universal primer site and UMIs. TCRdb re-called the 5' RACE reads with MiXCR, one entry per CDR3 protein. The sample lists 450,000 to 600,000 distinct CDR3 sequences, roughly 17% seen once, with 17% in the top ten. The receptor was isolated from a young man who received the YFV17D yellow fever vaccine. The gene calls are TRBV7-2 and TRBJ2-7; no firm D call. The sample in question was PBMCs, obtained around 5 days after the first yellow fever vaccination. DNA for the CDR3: TGTGCCAGCAGCCCTCGGCAGGTCTACGAGCAGTACTTC. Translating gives CASSPRQVYEQYF.